This T cell receptor (beta chain) was captured in a study of shared clonotypes between healthy human individuals. A remark on this clone: Its matching antigen is unknown.

The data were produced by immunoSEQ multiplex PCR, yet TCRdb's version contains in-frame clones alone and is incomplete. In the table there are 740,000 or so clones, about 80% of which are singletons. The CDR3 totals 16 residues. Trimming shortened V by 4 bases and J by 6 bases, and 19 bases separated the two germline ends. CDR1 and CDR2 from the germline V gene are MDHEN and SYDVKM. Study conclusions and caveats: Shared clonotypes across all four donors exceeded non-shared ones in generation probability.

The TCR originated in a young woman in good health. The J gene is TRBJ2-1, the V gene TRBV28; D gene unclear. The specimen was memory CD4+ T cells sorted from blood. Subset indicated: CD45RA-negative fraction. DNA for the CDR3: TGTGCCAGCAGTTCGCCCCTGAGGTGGCAGCGCAATGAGCAGTTCTTC. Translated, it gives CASSSPLRWQRNEQFF.